The 11 T cell receptor beta chains in this list originate from one sample, sequenced in a study of PD-L1 blockade in urothelial cancer. The table came from immunoSEQ multiplex PCR; TCRdb's copy has only in-frame clones and leaves some out. The table records 55,000 to 70,000 clones, around 84% of them present only once. The sequencing used PBMCs, collected around atezolizumab (anti-PD-L1) treatment. Receptors were obtained from a man aged 45 to 65 with urothelial cancer.

J is TRBJ2-7 and V is TRBV10-3, with 7 bases fitting TRBD1. CDR1 is ENHRY and CDR2 is SYGVKD in the germline V gene. The ends lost 4 bases at V and 1 base at J; junction bases unmatched: 1. The CDR3 consists of 13 residues. CDR3 protein: CAISGDRSYEQYF. The CDR3 DNA sequence: TGTGCCATCAGTGGGGACAGATCCTACGAGCAGTACTTC.

The rearrangement uses TRBV6-1 and TRBJ1-2, with 8 bases matching TRBD1. CDR1 and CDR2 (germline): MNHNS, SASEGT. The CDR3 covers 15 residues. The V and J ends lost 4 bases and 8 bases, in that order; junction bases with no gene match: 12. This CDR3 is CASSGPPTGEGGYTF. The CDR3 nucleotides are TGTGCCAGCAGTGGCCCCCCGACAGGGGAGGGGGGCTACACCTTC.

The gene calls are TRBV4-1 and TRBJ2-3; D is possibly TRBD2 (5 bases). Trimming pared 4 bases from V and 2 bases from J, leaving 10 bases between. The CDR3 is made up of 14 amino acids. Germline V gives CDR1 MGHRA, CDR2 YSYEKL. The chain's CDR3 is CASSLEGATDTQYF. The CDR3 nucleotides are TGCGCCAGCAGCCTAGAGGGAGCCACAGATACGCAGTATTTT.

The chain employs TRBV5-1 and TRBJ2-7, with 7 bases lining up with TRBD2. The germline CDR1 and CDR2 sequences are SGHRS and YFSETQ. This CDR3 has 14 amino acids. Trimming cost V 6 bases and J 3 bases; bases outside gene matches: 9. The CDR3 region is CASTREGVSYEQYF. The CDR3 DNA reads TGCGCCAGCACAAGGGAGGGTGTAAGCTACGAGCAGTACTTC.

The J gene is TRBJ1-6, the V gene TRBV18; 9 bases are shared with TRBD1. J gave up 10 bases and V 2 bases, and 9 bases lay outside the gene matches. This CDR3 comprises 16 residues. Germline CDR1 KGHSH, CDR2 LQKENI. The CDR3 DNA reads TGTGCCAGCTCACCATCCGGGGGACAGGGCGCCTCACCCCTCCACTTT. Translation: CASSPSGGQGASPLHF.

This rearrangement joins TRBV28 to TRBJ2-7; D is perhaps TRBD2 (5 bases). Between the trimmed V and J ends, which lost 3 bases and 3 bases, there was a span of 18 bases. The CDR3 loop spans 16 amino acids. Germline V gene lookup returns CDR1 MDHEN and CDR2 SYDVKM. CDR3 coding DNA: TGTGCCAGCAGTTTTTGGACTGAAATCCAGAGCTACGAGCAGTACTTC. Translating gives CASSFWTEIQSYEQYF.

The rearrangement uses TRBV23-1 and TRBJ2-2, with a tentative D call TRBD1 (6 bases). TRBV23-1 is classed as an ORF, of uncertain function. V gave up 2 bases and J gave up 7 bases, with 8 bases separating them. There are 13 residues in the CDR3. The DNA for the CDR3 is TGCGCCAGCAGTCAAGGACAGCTCGGGGAGCTGTTTTTT. Protein sequence: CASSQGQLGELFF.

This chain links TRBV18 with TRBJ2-7; a possible D gene is TRBD2 (6 bases). V lost 5 bases and J 3 bases, leaving 11 bases between the germline ends. CDR1 is KGHSH and CDR2 is LQKENI in the germline V gene. The CDR3 runs to 13 residues. The CDR3 nucleotides read TGTGCCAGCTCATTTAGGGAGGACTACGAGCAGTACTTC. Encoded protein: CASSFREDYEQYF. The variable domain in full, with the rest retrieved from reference TRBV18 and TRBJ2-7, is NAGVMQNPRHLVRRRGQEARLRCSPMKGHSHVYWYRQLPEEGLKFMVYLQKENIIDESGMPKERFSAEFPKEGPSILRIQQVVRGDSAAYFCASSFREDYEQYFGPGTRLTVT.

This chain uses TRBV7-9 with TRBJ1-1; the D is unclear. The CDR3 covers 15 residues. Germline V gene data show CDR1 as SEHNR and CDR2 as FQNEAQ (reference sequence). V lost 2 bases and J lost 2, with 12 bases in between. The DNA of the CDR3 is TGTGCCAGCAGCTTAAGGAGGGCGCGAAACACTGAAGCTTTCTTT. Its translation is CASSLRRARNTEAFF.

The CDR3 loop is CASSTRQVVNQPQHF. The CDR3 nucleotides read TGTGCCAGTAGTACCCGACAGGTGGTTAATCAGCCCCAGCATTTT. The chain is built from TRBV19 and TRBJ1-5; maybe TRBD1 (6 bases). Per the germline V gene, CDR1 is LNHDA and CDR2 is SQIVND (reference sequence). Trimming took 4 bases from V and 4 from J, leaving 14 bases between them. This CDR3 has 15 residues.

The CDR3 sequence: CASSLGRKETQYF. DNA of the CDR3: TGTGCCAGCAGTTTAGGCAGAAAAGAGACCCAGTACTTC. The V and J genes are TRBV27 and TRBJ2-5, with D unresolved. Per germline, CDR1 MNHEY and CDR2 SMNVEV (reference sequence). CDR3 length equals 13 residues. The V and J ends lost 2 bases and 3 bases respectively, with 7 bases between them.